Included here is one T cell receptor (beta chain) sequence, with context. Its antigen is still unknown. The CDR3 sequence is 18 residues long. The germline V gene encodes CDR1 SGHTA and CDR2 FQGNSA. The V and J ends lost 2 bases and 2 bases, in that order; junction bases with no gene match: 11. The data are from a study of cytomegalovirus exposure and HLA in healthy donors. Study observations and caveats: Subsequent analysis showed first-cohort TCR clusters tending to co-occur in more than 90 validation repertoires.

Libraries were prepared by immunoSEQ multiplex PCR; TCRdb keeps only in-frame clonotypes and omits some of them. The sample lists some 150,000 clones; roughly 93% were seen once. The sequencing input was PBMCs. V and J are TRBV7-2 and TRBJ2-3; 9 positions agree with TRBD2. This clonotype was obtained from a man between 18 and 35 years old in good health and CMV-seropositive. The CDR3, as DNA: TGTGCCAGCAGCTTATTGAGGCTAGCGGGGCCTTACACAGATACGCAGTATTTT. Translation gives CASSLLRLAGPYTDTQYF.